Listed here is a single T cell receptor beta chain. These data originate in a study of blood T cell repertoires in COVID-19. Study in general: Collection of acute and convalescent COVID-19 samples took place in the United States, Italy and Spain. The cDNA or gDNA used as material had been derived from T cells, B-cell-depleted T cells, or PBMCs.

Per the original data handling: Amplifying reference gene primers gave estimates of nucleated cell counts. The repertoire was sequenced with immunoSEQ multiplex PCR; TCRdb's copy has only in-frame clones and lacks some. V, J and clone size are taken as reported in that table, and D and trimming were inferred from the DNA itself. The table shows 75,000 to 100,000 clones, with roughly three quarters occurring only once. Germline V gene data show CDR1 as ENHRY and CDR2 as SYGVKD. With 3 bases removed from V and 4 bases from J, the gap between germline ends came to 15 bases. The CDR3 is 15 amino acids. The sample was peripheral blood. The TCR comes from an elderly woman with acute or convalescent COVID-19. The V call is TRBV10-3, the J call TRBJ1-2; D not resolved. For the CDR3, the DNA is TGTGCCATCAGTGAACGGCAGGCCAACTTCTATGGCTACACCTTC. This gives the protein CAISERQANFYGYTF.